The sequence of this T cell receptor (beta chain) was determined in a study of blood T cell repertoires in COVID-19. The V gene end was trimmed by 5 bases and the J gene end by 5 bases; junction bases not matched to a gene: 8. The CDR3 sequence is 16 residues long. Germline V gene sequence: CDR1 KGHSH, CDR2 LQKENI. The protocol was immunoSEQ multiplex PCR, while the TCRdb copy is restricted to in-frame clones and leaves out a portion. Of about 89,000 clones listed, around 72% were seen once; the top ten hold roughly an eighth. Sequencing used peripheral blood. The TCR sequence derives from a woman of 80 years or more with acute or convalescent COVID-19. The rearrangement links TRBV18 to TRBJ2-2, with 10 bases aligning to TRBD1. Here the CDR3 DNA reads TGTGCCAGCTCATCCTCGACAGGGGGCACAACCGGGGAGCTGTTTTTT. Translation: CASSSSTGGTTGELFF.